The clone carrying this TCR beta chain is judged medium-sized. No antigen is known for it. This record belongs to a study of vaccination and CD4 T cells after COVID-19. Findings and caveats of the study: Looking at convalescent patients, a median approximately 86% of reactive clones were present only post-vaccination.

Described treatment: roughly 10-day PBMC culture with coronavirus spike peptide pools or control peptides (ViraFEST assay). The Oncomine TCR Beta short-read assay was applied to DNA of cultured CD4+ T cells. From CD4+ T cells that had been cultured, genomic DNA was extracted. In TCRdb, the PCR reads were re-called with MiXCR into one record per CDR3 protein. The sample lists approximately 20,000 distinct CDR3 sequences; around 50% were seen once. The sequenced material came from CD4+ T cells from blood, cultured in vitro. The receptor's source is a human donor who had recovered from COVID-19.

The CDR3 nucleotides read TGCGCCAGCAGCTTGAACGTAGGCGGCGAGGATACGCAGTATTTT. Translating it yields CASSLNVGGEDTQYF. The chain links TRBV5-1 to TRBJ2-3; D unresolved. The germline CDR1 and CDR2 sequences are SGHRS and YFSETQ. V was pared by 1 base and J by 6 bases, with 15 bases between. The CDR3 is 15 amino acids.